The 9 T cell receptor beta chains given below trace back to one sample, sequenced in a study of blood T cell repertoires in COVID-19. The protocol was immunoSEQ multiplex PCR, while the TCRdb copy is restricted to in-frame clones and leaves out a portion. The data hold 250,000 to 300,000 clones, with almost 90% observed a single time. Material: peripheral blood. The receptors were gathered from a woman aged 25 to 39 with COVID-19, enrolled during active disease.

This chain links TRBV7-9 with TRBJ1-3, with 10 bases identical to TRBD1. Trimming cost V 4 bases and J 4 bases; bases outside gene matches: 7. Germline V gives CDR1 SEHNR, CDR2 FQNEAQ (reference sequence). This CDR3 comprises 16 residues. The CDR3 bases are TGTGCCAGCAGCTCCCCGGGACAGGGGAAAGGAAACACCATATATTTT. Translated, it gives CASSSPGQGKGNTIYF.

J is TRBJ2-1 and V is TRBV29-1; possibly TRBD2 for D (6 bases). Germline CDR1 reads SQVTM; CDR2 reads ANQGSEA. The CDR3 is 15 amino acids. The ends were cut back, 0 bases at V and 1 base at J, with 10 bases in the middle. The CDR3 region has the DNA TGCAGCGTTGAAGATGAAGGACTATCCTACAATGAGCAGTTCTTC. Its protein is CSVEDEGLSYNEQFF.

V gene TRBV7-2 combines with J gene TRBJ2-2; D possibly corresponds to TRBD2 (6 bases). Per the germline V gene, CDR1 is SGHTA and CDR2 is FQGNSA. Between the trimmed V and J ends, which lost 5 bases and 6 bases, there was a span of 13 bases. There are 14 residues in the CDR3. Here the CDR3 reads CASSPTRGSGELFF. The DNA for the CDR3 is TGTGCCAGCAGCCCGACTAGAGGCTCCGGGGAGCTGTTTTTT.

The chain uses TRBV6-1 and TRBJ1-5, with 9 bases identical to TRBD1. J lost 2 bases, V lost 4 bases, and 6 bases had no gene match. Germline loops: CDR1 MNHNS, CDR2 SASEGT. CDR3 size: 16 residues. CDR3 nucleotide sequence: TGTGCCAGCAGTGGGGACAGGGCGGGACGCAATCAGCCCCAGCATTTT. Encoded protein: CASSGDRAGRNQPQHF.

This chain uses TRBV5-1 with TRBJ1-2; 8 bases agree with TRBD1. J gave up 8 bases and V 0 bases, and 9 bases lay outside the gene matches. This CDR3 is built from 15 residues. Germline values: CDR1 SGHRS, CDR2 YFSETQ. The CDR3 DNA sequence: TGCGCCAGCAGCTTGGAGTCCAGGGGGCGTGGAGGCTACACCTTC. Protein: CASSLESRGRGGYTF.

The rearrangement joins TRBV4-1 to TRBJ2-7; 13 bases are shared with TRBD2. The J segment lost 0 bases and the V segment lost 4 bases, leaving 3 bases of the junction unmatched. This CDR3 has 16 amino acids. Germline V CDR1 and CDR2: MGHRA, YSYEKL. The CDR3 here is CASSLGLAGSSYEQYF. CDR3 DNA: TGCGCCAGCAGCCTGGGACTAGCGGGGAGCTCCTACGAGCAGTACTTC.

The chain employs TRBV28 and TRBJ2-7; the D gene is possibly TRBD2 (5 bases). The CDR3 spans 12 residues. V lost 7 bases and J 1 base, leaving 8 bases between the germline ends. Germline-derived CDR1 and CDR2 are MDHEN and SYDVKM. The CDR3 DNA is TGTGCCAGCACGGGATCATCCTACGAGCAGTACTTC. Its protein is CASTGSSYEQYF.

The J gene is TRBJ2-6, the V gene TRBV7-9; D is perhaps TRBD1 (6 bases). The CDR3 covers 16 residues. Germline assignment: CDR1 SEHNR and CDR2 FQNEAQ (reference sequence). V lost 2 bases, J lost 0 bases, and 8 bases lay in between. CDR3 loop: CASSLQGFSGANVLTF. CDR3 sequence (DNA): TGTGCCAGCAGCTTACAGGGGTTCTCTGGGGCCAACGTCCTGACTTTC.

This chain connects TRBV10-3 to TRBJ1-2; D is undetermined. The CDR3 extends over 13 amino acids. The germline gives CDR1 ENHRY, CDR2 SYGVKD. V lost 1 base, J lost 6 bases, and 9 bases lay in between. The CDR3 region is CAISEFGEDGYTF. The CDR3, as DNA: TGTGCCATCAGTGAGTTCGGGGAGGATGGCTACACCTTC.